The sample holds a few counts of the clone carrying this TCR beta chain. Its antigen is as yet unknown. Trimming took 0 bases from V and 5 from J, leaving 22 bases between them. Germline lookup yields CDR1 LGHNA and CDR2 YSLEER. The CDR3 spans 18 residues. For the library, individual cDNA molecules each received unique molecular identifiers. TCRdb re-called the RACE reads through MiXCR, storing one row per CDR3 protein. The repertoire consists of 360,000 or so distinct CDR3 sequences, with over 6% occurring once and the leading ten covering around 6.1%. This entry is derived from a study of human T cells and chemical hapten exposure. Study-level results: Sensitizing to DPC left TCRs with a frequency above 1 in 1000 unaltered.

Time point specified: patch test 2, 6 weeks after DPC sensitization. The treatment here: therapeutic diphenylcyclopropenone sensitization with weekly scalp DPC. Alopecia patients between 18 and 70 years old and suitable for DPC were used as donors. This sequence joins TRBV4-3 and TRBJ1-2; D is undetermined. Here the sequenced sample was whole blood, taken in connection with sensitization to the hapten diphenylcyclopropenone (DPC). The clonotype comes from a woman between 18 and 29 years old with alopecia areata. Some clones in this sample may be carry-over from other donors' samples. CDR3 in DNA: TGCGCCAGCAGCCAAGATAGACGGAGCAGAGTGGTATTTTATGGCTACACCTTC. Protein: CASSQDRRSRVVFYGYTF.